A single sample is the source of the 3 T cell receptor beta chains below, sequenced in a study of cytomegalovirus exposure and HLA in healthy donors. Researchers ran the PCR with 60 Vbeta and 13 Jbeta primers. Profiling relied on immunoSEQ multiplex PCR, and the TCRdb table lists in-frame clones only, not all of them. Of about 200,000 clones listed, approximately 78% were seen once; the top ten hold 3% to 4.5%. The sequencing input was PBMCs. All receptors derive from a male donor in good health and CMV-seronegative.

The chain carries TRBV6-5 and TRBJ1-2, with a tentative D call TRBD1 (6 bases). V lost 5 bases and J lost 3, with 10 bases in between. CDR3 size: 13 residues. CDR1 MNHEY and CDR2 SVGAGI come from the germline V gene. The CDR3, as DNA: TGTGCCAGCAGTCCCGCAGGGGACTATGGCTACACCTTC. It translates to CASSPAGDYGYTF.

This chain uses TRBV7-6 with TRBJ2-5, with D maybe TRBD2 (6 bases). The CDR3 extends over 14 amino acids. Germline V gene lookup returns CDR1 SGHVS and CDR2 FNYEAQ. Trimming pared 3 bases from V and 0 bases from J, leaving 8 bases between. The CDR3 sequence is CASSLRDYQETQYF. The CDR3 DNA reads TGTGCCAGCAGCTTGAGGGACTACCAAGAGACCCAGTACTTC.

This chain uses TRBV7-6 with TRBJ2-7; 9 bases are shared with TRBD1. The CDR3 totals 14 residues. Germline CDR1 SGHVS, CDR2 FNYEAQ. Losses at the gene ends were 5 bases for V and 2 bases for J; bases not matched to a gene: 4. CDR3 nucleotide sequence: TGTGCCAGCAGCAGACAGGGGGGGACCTACGAGCAGTACTTC. Translated, it gives CASSRQGGTYEQYF.